This T cell receptor (beta chain) came from a study of blood T cells in healthy people across ages. General study results and limits: Unsorted PBMCs prevented conclusive naive versus antigen-experienced comparison. A strong correlation between TCR beta diversity and naive T cell percentage was seen.

A sample-barcoded 5' primer and a J-beta primer mix were used in a second PCR of roughly 6 to 11 cycles. Each cDNA molecule carried a tag from a template-switch adaptor that contained 12 random nucleotides. TCRdb itself ran the 5' RACE reads through MiXCR, one entry per CDR3 protein. The table lists 650,000 to 700,000 distinct CDR3 sequences, roughly half of them singletons. This clonotype was seen repeatedly, ten times or more. Its target is not known. V dropped 7 bases and J dropped 7; count of bases not matched to a gene: 14. The CDR3 spans 15 residues. From germline, CDR1 is SGHTA and CDR2 FQGNSA. This clonotype was sampled from a woman older than 75 in good health. V and J are TRBV7-2 and TRBJ2-3; 7 bases match TRBD2. What was sequenced was blood. The chain's CDR3 is CASTQGLTWGYTQYF. As DNA, the CDR3 is TGTGCCAGCACCCAGGGACTAACCTGGGGATATACGCAGTATTTT.